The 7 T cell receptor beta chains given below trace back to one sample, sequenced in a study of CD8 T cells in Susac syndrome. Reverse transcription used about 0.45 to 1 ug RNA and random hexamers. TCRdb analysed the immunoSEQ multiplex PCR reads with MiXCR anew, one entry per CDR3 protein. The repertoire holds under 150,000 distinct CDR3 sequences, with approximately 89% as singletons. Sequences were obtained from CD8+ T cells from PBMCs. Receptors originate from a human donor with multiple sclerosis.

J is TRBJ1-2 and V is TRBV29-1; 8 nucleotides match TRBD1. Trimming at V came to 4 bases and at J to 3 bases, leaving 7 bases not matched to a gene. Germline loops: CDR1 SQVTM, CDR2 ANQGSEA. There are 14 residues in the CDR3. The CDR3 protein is CSVGRTGYHYGYTF. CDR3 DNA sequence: TGCAGCGTTGGACGGACAGGGTATCACTATGGCTACACCTTC.

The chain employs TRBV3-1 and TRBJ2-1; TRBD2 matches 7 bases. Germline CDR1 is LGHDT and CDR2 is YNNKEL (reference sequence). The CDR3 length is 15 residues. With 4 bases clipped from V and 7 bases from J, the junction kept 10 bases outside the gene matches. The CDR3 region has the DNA TGTGCCAGCAGCCCGGGGACTACCCGAGGGAATGAGCAGTTCTTC. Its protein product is CASSPGTTRGNEQFF.

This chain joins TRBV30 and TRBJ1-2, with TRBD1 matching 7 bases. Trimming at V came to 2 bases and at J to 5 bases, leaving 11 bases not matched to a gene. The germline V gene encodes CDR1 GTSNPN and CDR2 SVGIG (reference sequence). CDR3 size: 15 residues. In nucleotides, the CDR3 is TGTGCCTGGAGTTTATCCGGGACAGCGTCATATGGCTACACCTTC. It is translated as CAWSLSGTASYGYTF.

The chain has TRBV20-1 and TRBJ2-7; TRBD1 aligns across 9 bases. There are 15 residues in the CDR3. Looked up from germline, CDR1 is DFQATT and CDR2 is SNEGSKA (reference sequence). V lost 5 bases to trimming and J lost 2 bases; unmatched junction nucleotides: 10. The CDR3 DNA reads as TGCAGTGCTGGGGACCGGGACAGGGTAACCTACGAGCAGTACTTC. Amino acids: CSAGDRDRVTYEQYF.

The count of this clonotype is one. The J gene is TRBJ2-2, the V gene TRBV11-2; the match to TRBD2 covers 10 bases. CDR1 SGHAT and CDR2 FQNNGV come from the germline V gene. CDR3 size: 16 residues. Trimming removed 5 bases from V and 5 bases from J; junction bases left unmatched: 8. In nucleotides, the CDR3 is TGTGCCAGCAGCCAATCAGCGGGAGGGGGGACCGGGGAGCTGTTTTTT. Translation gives CASSQSAGGGTGELFF.

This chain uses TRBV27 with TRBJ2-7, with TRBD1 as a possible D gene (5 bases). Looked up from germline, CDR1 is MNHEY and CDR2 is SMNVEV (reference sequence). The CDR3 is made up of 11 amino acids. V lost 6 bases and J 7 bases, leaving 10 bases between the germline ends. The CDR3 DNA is TGTGCCAGCAGAAGGGGTCCGGAGCAGTACTTC. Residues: CASRRGPEQYF.

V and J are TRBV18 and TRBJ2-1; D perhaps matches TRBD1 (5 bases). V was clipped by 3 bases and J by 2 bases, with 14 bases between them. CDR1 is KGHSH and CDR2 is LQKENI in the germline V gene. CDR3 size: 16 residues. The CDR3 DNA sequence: TGTGCCAGCTCACCGAAACCCACAGGCCCCTACAATGAGCAGTTCTTC. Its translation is CASSPKPTGPYNEQFF.